This T cell receptor beta chain appears in the sequencing data of a study of blood T cell repertoires in COVID-19. Study at large: T cells, B-cell-depleted T cells, or PBMCs provided the cDNA or gDNA that served as material.

Per the original methods: Reference gene primer amplification gave nucleated cell count estimates. Libraries were prepared by immunoSEQ multiplex PCR; TCRdb keeps only in-frame clonotypes and omits some of them. D and trimming come from the DNA, and the V and J calls and clone size come from that table. The repertoire holds over 400,000 clones, with 70% to 90% as singletons. The CDR3 sequence is 15 residues long. The ends were cut back, 3 bases at V and 5 bases at J, with 16 bases in the middle. CDR1 is MDHEN and CDR2 is SYDVKM in the germline V gene. This chain joins TRBV28 and TRBJ1-2, with D perhaps TRBD1 (6 bases). Sequencing was done on a sample of peripheral blood. The sequence derives from a human donor in a cohort sampled during active COVID-19. The CDR3 loop is CASSFSDSVSYGYTF. DNA of the CDR3: TGTGCCAGCAGTTTTTCGGACAGCGTATCTTATGGCTACACCTTC.